One and the same sample provided the 2 T cell receptor beta chains below, sequenced in a study of blood T cell repertoires in COVID-19. The assay was immunoSEQ multiplex PCR, and TCRdb's table has in-frame clones only and misses some. The sample holds roughly 100,000 clones, about nine tenths seen once. The sample comprised peripheral blood. The origin of the receptors is a man aged 18 to 29 with acute or convalescent COVID-19.

The chain employs TRBV6-5 and TRBJ1-1, with 9 bases fitting TRBD1. The junction had 5 bases not matched to a gene; V was cut back by 2 bases and J by 4 bases. The CDR3 runs to 15 residues. Germline assignment: CDR1 MNHEY and CDR2 SVGAGI. In nucleotides, the CDR3 is TGTGCCAGCAGTTACCTGGGACAGGGACGCACTGAAGCTTTCTTT. Protein: CASSYLGQGRTEAFF.

This clone was seen a few times. The chain carries TRBV9 and TRBJ2-7; the match to TRBD1 covers 9 bases. V lost 4 bases, J lost 5 bases, and 10 bases stayed unmatched. The CDR3 is 15 amino acids. The germline gives CDR1 SGDLS, CDR2 YYNGEE. CDR3 bases: TGTGCCAGCAGCTTCGGCCCGGGACAGGGTGACGAGCAGTACTTC. Encoded protein: CASSFGPGQGDEQYF.